Below, 18 T cell receptor beta chains from the same sample are listed, as sequenced in a study of regulatory T cells in long-lasting Graves disease. Time point given: persistent/refractory GD, antithyroid drugs over 5 years with positive TRAb. PBMC RNA served as the TCR library source. Both iRepertoire HTBI primers and Arm-PCR of CDR3 regions were used to build the TCR beta libraries. Via MiXCR, TCRdb re-called the multiplex PCR reads, giving one row per CDR3 protein. The sample yields some 470,000 distinct CDR3 sequences, 20% to 25% seen once. Sequencing was performed on peripheral blood mononuclear cells (PBMCs), taken when the disease was refractory, from a patient treated with antithyroid drugs. The receptor source for this set is a female donor with Graves disease.

This clonotype was detected ten times or more. The rearrangement uses TRBV12-3 or TRBV12-4 and TRBJ1-5, with D uncertain. The V end was cut by 1 base, the J end by 5 bases, with 6 bases between. The CDR3 covers 13 residues. CDR3 amino acids: CASSLGEYQPQHF. The CDR3 nucleotides read TGTGCCAGCAGTTTAGGAGAGTATCAGCCCCAGCATTTT.

To note about this clonotype: Its ends do not fully match the called genes, so a read error is possible. The chain recombines TRBV7-7 with TRBJ1-5; D remains ambiguous. The CDR3 is made up of 17 amino acids. Germline CDR1 reads SSHAT; CDR2 reads FNYEAQ (reference sequence). As DNA, the CDR3 is TGTGCTAGCAGCACGTACCCTGACTGGAATAGCAATCAGCCCCAGCATTTT. This translates into CASSTYPDWNSNQPQHF.

This sequence joins TRBV28 and TRBJ2-5, with 8 bases that match TRBD2. From germline, CDR1 is MDHEN and CDR2 SYDVKM. The V segment lost 6 bases and the J segment 1 base; nucleotides outside the gene matches: 13. The CDR3 extends over 17 amino acids. The CDR3 coding sequence is TGTGCCAGCAGCCCTACTGTCGGGAGGGGAACCCAAGAGACCCAGTACTTC. Protein: CASSPTVGRGTQETQYF.

The sample holds many counts of this clonotype. The J gene is TRBJ2-7, the V gene TRBV6-1, with 8 nucleotides matching TRBD1. The V gene's germline CDR1 is MNHNS and CDR2 SASEGT. Losses at the gene ends were 8 bases for V and 5 bases for J; bases not matched to a gene: 20. The CDR3 loop spans 17 amino acids. CDR3 DNA sequence: TGTGCCAGCCGCCCCCCCTCCCAGGGACAGGTCGTGCACGAGCAGTACTTC. It is translated as CASRPPSQGQVVHEQYF.

This clonotype showed up many times. The V call is TRBV28, the J call TRBJ2-5; 13 positions agree with TRBD2. J was trimmed by 5 bases and V by 5 bases; bases with no gene match: 2. The CDR3 extends over 14 amino acids. In germline, CDR1 is MDHEN, CDR2 SYDVKM. CDR3 residues: CASSGLAGDETQYF. CDR3 DNA sequence: TGTGCCAGCAGTGGACTAGCGGGAGACGAGACCCAGTACTTC.

The chain carries TRBV5-4 and TRBJ2-5, with D perhaps matching TRBD2 (6 bases). The V gene lost 0 bases and the J gene lost 1 base, with 10 bases spanning the gap. The CDR3 extends over 15 amino acids. Germline CDR1 is SGHNT and CDR2 is YYREEE (reference sequence). The chain's CDR3 is CASSLGQAGQETQYF. In DNA, the CDR3 is TGTGCCAGCAGCTTGGGCCAAGCGGGCCAAGAGACCCAGTACTTC.

The sample holds a few counts of this clonotype. The V call is TRBV29-1, the J call TRBJ2-7; 7 bases align to TRBD1. The CDR3 spans 15 residues. V lost 0 bases, J lost 1 base, and 6 bases stayed unmatched. Looked up from germline, CDR1 is SQVTM and CDR2 is ANQGSEA. The chain's CDR3 is CSVEDPSGGSYEQYF. The CDR3 DNA is TGCAGCGTTGAAGATCCGTCAGGGGGTTCCTACGAGCAGTACTTC.

The chain links TRBV20-1 to TRBJ2-7; D may be TRBD1 (5 bases). CDR1 and CDR2 (germline): DFQATT, SNEGSKA (reference sequence). V lost 6 bases and J 3 bases, leaving 12 bases between the germline ends. The CDR3 runs 12 residues. In DNA, the CDR3 is TGCAGTGCCACCGACAGCAACTACGAGCAGTACTTC. Translating it yields CSATDSNYEQYF.

Comment on this clonotype: The junction does not match germline at one end; this may be a read error. This rearrangement joins TRBV29-1 to TRBJ1-2; no reliable D call. Germline V gives CDR1 SQVTM, CDR2 ANQGSEA. The CDR3 extends over 12 amino acids. The CDR3 DNA reads TGCAGCGTAGAAGGGAGGGACTATGGCTACACCTTC. Translated, it gives CSVEGRDYGYTF.

The sample holds many counts of this clonotype. This sequence joins TRBV7-8 and TRBJ1-2, with a weak D call TRBD1 (6 bases). V was pared by 1 base and J by 6 bases, with 9 bases between. The CDR3 sequence is 13 residues long. Germline V CDR1 and CDR2: SGHVS, FQNEAQ. Here the CDR3 reads CASSLERGDGYTF. The CDR3 nucleotides are TGTGCCAGCAGCTTAGAGAGGGGGGATGGCTACACCTTC.

Many counts were recorded for this clonotype. The chain links TRBV12-3 or TRBV12-4 to TRBJ1-1; a weak D match, TRBD1 (5 bases). Trimming stripped 6 bases from V and 3 bases from J, with 11 bases between. The CDR3 length is 13 residues. Here the CDR3 reads CASSLTTDTEAFF. In nucleotides, the CDR3 is TGTGCCAGCAGCTTAACGACAGACACTGAAGCTTTCTTT.

This chain links TRBV20-1 with TRBJ2-7; a weak D match, TRBD1 (6 bases). This CDR3 region has 15 residues. CDR1 and CDR2 from the germline V gene are DFQATT and SNEGSKA (reference sequence). V was cut by 5 bases and J by 0 bases, with 17 bases left in between. The chain's CDR3 is CSALYQGPDSYEQYF. CDR3 bases: TGCAGTGCTCTTTACCAGGGGCCCGACTCCTACGAGCAGTACTTC.

This clonotype was counted a single time. A much larger clone differs by one base, so this may be a read error. This chain connects TRBV5-1 to TRBJ1-2; no clear D gene. CDR1 SGHRS and CDR2 YFSETQ come from the germline V gene. CDR3 size: 16 residues. The CDR3 here is CATSLSSPTTNYGYTF. CDR3 coding DNA: TGCGCCACCAGCTTGAGCTCCCCGACCACTAACTATGGCTACACCTTC.

The genes are TRBV20-1 and TRBJ1-2; maybe TRBD1 (5 bases). The CDR3 spans 13 residues. Germline values: CDR1 DFQATT, CDR2 SNEGSKA (reference sequence). Trimming shortened V by 5 bases and J by 3 bases, and 13 bases separated the two germline ends. DNA for the CDR3: TGCAGTGCTTGGGTACAGGATGACTATGGCTACACCTTC. Translating gives CSAWVQDDYGYTF.

The sample holds many counts of this clonotype. The chain recombines TRBV28 with TRBJ1-2; TRBD1 might be the D (5 bases). This CDR3 spans 13 amino acids. CDR1 is MDHEN and CDR2 is SYDVKM in the germline V gene. With 9 bases removed from V and 3 bases from J, the gap between germline ends came to 14 bases. The CDR3: CARGWTIDYGYTF. In DNA form, the CDR3 reads TGTGCCAGGGGATGGACAATCGACTATGGCTACACCTTC.

To note about this clonotype: A far larger clone lies a single base away; this is likely a read error. The chain couples TRBV11-3 to TRBJ2-7, with 8 bases fitting TRBD2. CDR1 and CDR2 (germline): SGHNT, YENEEA. This CDR3 has 15 residues. Here the CDR3 reads CVSSSLAVNSYEQYF. The CDR3 DNA reads as TGTGTCAGCAGTTCACTAGCGGTGAATTCCTACGAGCAGTACTTC.

The chain joins TRBV5-1 to TRBJ2-1, with 13 bases matching TRBD2. The CDR3 runs 15 residues. CDR1 and CDR2 from the germline V gene are SGHRS and YFSETQ. V was clipped by 3 bases and J by 6 bases; unmatched bases: 3. Here the CDR3 reads CASSSLAGGANEQFF. The CDR3 coding sequence is TGCGCCAGCAGCTCACTAGCGGGAGGGGCCAATGAGCAGTTCTTC.

This clonotype was found many times. The chain recombines TRBV2 with TRBJ2-6, with D uncertain. Trimming pared 6 bases from V and 1 base from J, leaving 7 bases between. The length of the CDR3 is 14 residues. The V gene's germline CDR1 is SNHLY and CDR2 FYNNEI. CDR3 nucleotide sequence: TGTGCCAGCAGAATGGGGTCTGGGGCCAACGTCCTGACTTTC. It specifies CASRMGSGANVLTF.